The 10 T cell receptor beta chains given below trace back to one sample, sequenced in a study of cytomegalovirus exposure and HLA in healthy donors. Method: immunoSEQ multiplex PCR; TCRdb's copy keeps in-frame clones and lacks some. The sample consists of some 170,000 clones, around nine tenths of them appearing once. Sequencing used PBMCs. The receptors come from a woman aged 25 to 45 in good health and CMV-seronegative.

The V call is TRBV10-3, the J call TRBJ2-7; 9 bases line up with TRBD2. The V gene end was trimmed by 0 bases and the J gene end by 0 bases; junction bases not matched to a gene: 3. CDR3 length: 16 residues. The V gene's germline CDR1 is ENHRY and CDR2 SYGVKD. The CDR3 region is CAISESSGGLSYEQYF. The DNA of the CDR3 is TGTGCCATCAGTGAGTCGAGCGGGGGGCTCTCCTACGAGCAGTACTTC.

The chain is built from TRBV2 and TRBJ2-3, with 13 positions matching TRBD2. Unmatched junction bases numbered 10, after V lost 7 bases and J lost 3 bases. The germline V gene has CDR1 SNHLY and CDR2 FYNNEI. This CDR3 contains 17 residues. The CDR3 sequence is CASTRTSGGRVTDTQYF. The CDR3 coding sequence is TGTGCCAGCACTCGGACTAGCGGGGGCCGGGTAACAGATACGCAGTATTTT.

The chain carries TRBV4-1 and TRBJ1-4; D might be TRBD1 (6 bases). This CDR3 has 15 residues. V gave up 4 bases and J gave up 8 bases, with 17 bases separating them. Germline-derived CDR1 and CDR2 are MGHRA and YSYEKL. This chain's CDR3 is CASSPSQGRDEKLFF. In nucleotides, the CDR3 is TGCGCCAGCAGCCCTAGCCAGGGGAGGGACGAAAAACTGTTTTTT.

V is TRBV7-2 and J is TRBJ2-1; TRBD2 agrees at 9 bases. CDR3 length: 18 residues. The ends lost 3 bases at V and 5 bases at J; junction bases unmatched: 14. Germline V gene sequence: CDR1 SGHTA, CDR2 FQGNSA. The CDR3 region is CASSFRGMLAGLNNEQFF. The CDR3 nucleotides read TGTGCCAGCAGCTTCCGGGGGATGCTAGCGGGGCTTAACAATGAGCAGTTCTTC.

The V gene is TRBV6-1, the J gene TRBJ1-4; 7 nucleotides match TRBD1. The germline gives CDR1 MNHNS, CDR2 SASEGT. V shed 6 bases, J shed 7 bases, and the junction held 8 bases outside the gene matches. This CDR3 is 14 amino acids long. CDR3 sequence reads: CASSRRGEIEKLFF. In DNA form, the CDR3 reads TGTGCCAGCAGCCGCAGGGGGGAAATTGAAAAACTGTTTTTT.

V usage is TRBV7-8 and J usage is TRBJ2-2; TRBD2 might be the D (6 bases). With 2 bases removed from V and 4 bases from J, the gap between germline ends came to 17 bases. The CDR3 length is 17 residues. Germline CDR1 SGHVS, CDR2 FQNEAQ. The DNA of the CDR3 is TGTGCCAGCAGCTTATACGGGGGTGCGGGGCTCACCGGGGAGCTGTTTTTT. This codes for CASSLYGGAGLTGELFF.

The V gene is TRBV7-9, the J gene TRBJ2-1, with a weak D call TRBD2 (5 bases). Trimming pared 3 bases from V and 5 bases from J, leaving 14 bases between. Germline CDR1 is SEHNR and CDR2 is FQNEAQ (reference sequence). This CDR3 is 15 amino acids long. CDR3 in DNA: TGTGCCAGCAGCTTGTCTAGCCCTATAAACAATGAGCAGTTCTTC. It yields the protein CASSLSSPINNEQFF.

The V gene is TRBV18, the J gene TRBJ1-1; 9 bases fit TRBD1. Trimming cost V 4 bases and J 3 bases; bases outside gene matches: 3. The CDR3 runs 14 residues. Germline V lookup: CDR1 KGHSH, CDR2 LQKENI. CDR3 loop: CASSRQGDDTEAFF. In nucleotides, the CDR3 is TGTGCCAGCTCACGACAGGGGGATGACACTGAAGCTTTCTTT.

V gene TRBV5-1 combines with J gene TRBJ1-3; D is undetermined. The CDR3 has 15 amino acids. V was trimmed by 0 bases and J by 0 bases, leaving 7 bases between them. CDR1 SGHRS and CDR2 YFSETQ come from the germline V gene. The CDR3 is CASSLGQNSGNTIYF. The DNA of the CDR3 is TGCGCCAGCAGCTTGGGTCAGAACTCTGGAAACACCATATATTTT.

Here the CDR3 reads CASSAAPGTIEQYF. The CDR3 DNA reads TGTGCCAGCAGTGCCGCGCCCGGGACTATCGAGCAGTACTTC. This chain connects TRBV28 to TRBJ2-7, with TRBD2 matching 7 bases. Germline V gene lookup returns CDR1 MDHEN and CDR2 SYDVKM. V was pared by 5 bases and J by 6 bases, with 10 bases of the junction left unmatched. This CDR3 spans 14 amino acids. Full variable domain (remainder filled in from reference TRBV28 and TRBJ2-7): DVKVTQSSRYLVKRTGEKVFLECVQDMDHENMFWYRQDPGLGLRLIYFSYDVKMKEKGDIPEGYSVSREKKERFSLILESASTNQTSMYLCASSAAPGTIEQYFGPGTRLTVT.